This T cell receptor beta chain is drawn from a study of blood T cell repertoires in COVID-19. Study-wide background: T cells, B-cell-depleted T cells, or PBMCs supplied cDNA or gDNA.

The CDR3 runs 15 residues. The ends lost 4 bases at V and 4 bases at J; junction bases unmatched: 7. Germline V gene sequence: CDR1 SEHNR, CDR2 FQNEAQ (reference sequence). In the original workflow: For nucleated cells, counts were estimated from reference gene primer amplification. Libraries were prepared by immunoSEQ multiplex PCR; TCRdb keeps only in-frame clonotypes and omits some of them. V and J calls and clone size are copied from that table; D and trimming were computed from the DNA. The profile shows hundreds of thousands of clones, approximately 83% of them singletons. The sample comprised PBMCs or T cells enriched from blood (not recorded which). This TCR was sampled from a woman in her thirties or forties with acute COVID-19. V usage is TRBV7-9 and J usage is TRBJ2-3; 8 nucleotides align to TRBD2. The CDR3 region is CASSSSGSSADTQYF. CDR3 nucleotide sequence: TGTGCCAGCAGCTCGAGCGGGAGTAGTGCAGATACGCAGTATTTT. The whole variable domain, filled in from reference TRBV7-9 and TRBJ2-3, reads DTGVSQNPRHKITKRGQNVTFRCDPISEHNRLYWYRQTLGQGPEFLTYFQNEAQLEKSRLLSDRFSAERPKGSFSTLEIQRTEQGDSAMYLCASSSSGSSADTQYFGPGTRLTVL.